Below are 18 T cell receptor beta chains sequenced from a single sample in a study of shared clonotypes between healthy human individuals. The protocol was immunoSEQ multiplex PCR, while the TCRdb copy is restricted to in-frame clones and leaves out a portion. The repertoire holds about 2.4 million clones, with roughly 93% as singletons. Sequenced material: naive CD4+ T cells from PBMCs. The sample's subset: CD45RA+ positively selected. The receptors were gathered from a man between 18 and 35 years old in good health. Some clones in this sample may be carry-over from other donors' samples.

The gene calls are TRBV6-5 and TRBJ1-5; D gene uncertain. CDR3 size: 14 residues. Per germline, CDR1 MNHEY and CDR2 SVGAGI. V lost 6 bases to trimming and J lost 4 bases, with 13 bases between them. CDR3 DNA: TGTGCCAGCAGCCAAGCCAACTGGAATCAGCCCCAGCATTTT. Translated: CASSQANWNQPQHF.

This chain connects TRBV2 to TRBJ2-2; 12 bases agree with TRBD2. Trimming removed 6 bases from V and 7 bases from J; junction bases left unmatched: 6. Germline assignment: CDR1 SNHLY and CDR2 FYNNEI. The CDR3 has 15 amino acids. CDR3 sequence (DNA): TGTGCCAGCAGGGATACTAGCGGGGGGTACGGGGAGCTGTTTTTT. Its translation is CASRDTSGGYGELFF.

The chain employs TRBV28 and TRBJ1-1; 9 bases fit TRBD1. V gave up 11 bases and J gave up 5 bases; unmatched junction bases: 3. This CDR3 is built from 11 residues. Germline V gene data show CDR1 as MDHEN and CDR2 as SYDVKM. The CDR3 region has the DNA TGTGCCGCACAGGGGGCTACTGAAGCTTTCTTT. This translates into CAAQGATEAFF.

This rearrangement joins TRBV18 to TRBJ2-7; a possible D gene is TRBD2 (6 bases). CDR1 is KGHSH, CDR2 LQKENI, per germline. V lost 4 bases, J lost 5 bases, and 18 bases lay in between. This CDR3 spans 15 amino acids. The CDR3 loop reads CASSLGLTGLDEQYF. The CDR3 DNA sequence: TGTGCCAGCTCACTCGGACTAACGGGATTAGACGAGCAGTACTTC.

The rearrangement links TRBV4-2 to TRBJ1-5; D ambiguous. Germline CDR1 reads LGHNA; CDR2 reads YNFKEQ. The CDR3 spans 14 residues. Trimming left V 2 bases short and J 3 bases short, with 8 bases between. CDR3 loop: CASSQSGYNQPQHF. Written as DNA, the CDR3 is TGTGCCAGCAGCCAATCCGGTTACAATCAGCCCCAGCATTTT.

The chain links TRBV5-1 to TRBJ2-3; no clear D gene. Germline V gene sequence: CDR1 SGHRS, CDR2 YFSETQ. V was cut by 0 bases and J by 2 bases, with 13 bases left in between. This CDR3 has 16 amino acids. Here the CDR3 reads CASSLGLSAVTDTQYF. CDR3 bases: TGCGCCAGCAGCTTGGGGCTCTCCGCGGTCACAGATACGCAGTATTTT. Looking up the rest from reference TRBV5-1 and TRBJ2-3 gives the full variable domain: KAGVTQTPRYLIKTRGQQVTLSCSPISGHRSVSWYQQTPGQGLQFLFEYFSETQRNKGNFPGRFSGRQFSNSRSEMNVSTLELGDSALYLCASSLGLSAVTDTQYFGPGTRLTVL.

CDR3 sequence reads: CASSPDISYGPQHF. CDR3 DNA sequence: TGTGCCAGCAGTCCCGACATCTCTTACGGCCCCCAGCATTTT. The rearrangement links TRBV28 to TRBJ1-5, with D uncertain. Per germline, CDR1 MDHEN and CDR2 SYDVKM. The CDR3 extends over 14 amino acids. The germline V and J ends were trimmed by 5 bases and 10 bases, with 18 bases remaining between them.

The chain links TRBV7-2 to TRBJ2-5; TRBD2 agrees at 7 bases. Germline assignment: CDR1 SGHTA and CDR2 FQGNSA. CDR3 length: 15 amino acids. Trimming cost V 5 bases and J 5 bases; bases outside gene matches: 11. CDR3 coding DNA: TGTGCCAGCAGCCAGAACCCCGGGAGGTCGGAGACCCAGTACTTC. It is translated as CASSQNPGRSETQYF.

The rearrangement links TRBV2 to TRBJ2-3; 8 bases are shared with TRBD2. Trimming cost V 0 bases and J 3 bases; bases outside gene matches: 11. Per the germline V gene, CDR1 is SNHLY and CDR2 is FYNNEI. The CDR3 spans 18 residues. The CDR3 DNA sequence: TGTGCCAGCAGTGAAGCGCGATGGGGCGGGAGGAGGACAGATACGCAGTATTTT. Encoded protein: CASSEARWGGRRTDTQYF.

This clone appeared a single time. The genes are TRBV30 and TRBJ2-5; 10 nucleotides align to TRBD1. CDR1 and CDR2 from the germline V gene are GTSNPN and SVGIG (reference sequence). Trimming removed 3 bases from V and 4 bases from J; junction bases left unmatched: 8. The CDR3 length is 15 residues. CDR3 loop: CAWRDRQGAGETQYF. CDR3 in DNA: TGTGCCTGGAGGGACCGACAGGGGGCGGGAGAGACCCAGTACTTC.

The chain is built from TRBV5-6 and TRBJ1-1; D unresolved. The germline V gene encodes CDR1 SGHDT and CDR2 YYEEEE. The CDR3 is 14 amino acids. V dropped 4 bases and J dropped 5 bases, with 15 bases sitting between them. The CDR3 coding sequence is TGTGCCAGCAGCCCCTTGATGGGAGGTACTGAAGCTTTCTTT. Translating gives CASSPLMGGTEAFF.

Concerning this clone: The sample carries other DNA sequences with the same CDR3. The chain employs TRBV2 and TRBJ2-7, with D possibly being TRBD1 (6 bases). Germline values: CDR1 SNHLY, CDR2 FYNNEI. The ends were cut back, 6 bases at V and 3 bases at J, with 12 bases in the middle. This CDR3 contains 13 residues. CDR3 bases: TGTGCCAGCAGCCCCGACAGGTTCTACGAGCAGTACTTC. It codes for CASSPDRFYEQYF.

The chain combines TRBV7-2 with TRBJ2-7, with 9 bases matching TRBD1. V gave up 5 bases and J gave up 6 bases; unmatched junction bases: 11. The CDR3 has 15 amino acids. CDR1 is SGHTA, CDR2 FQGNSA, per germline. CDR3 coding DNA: TGTGCCAGCAGCCCGGGACAGGGCTTTTTAGTCGAGCAGTACTTC. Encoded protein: CASSPGQGFLVEQYF.

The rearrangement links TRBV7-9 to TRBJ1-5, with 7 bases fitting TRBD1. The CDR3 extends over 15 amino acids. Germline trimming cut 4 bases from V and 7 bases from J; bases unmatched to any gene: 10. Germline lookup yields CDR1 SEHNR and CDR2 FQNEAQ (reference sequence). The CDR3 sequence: CASSSGGTARQPQHF. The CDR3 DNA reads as TGTGCCAGCAGCTCTGGCGGGACAGCTAGGCAGCCCCAGCATTTT.

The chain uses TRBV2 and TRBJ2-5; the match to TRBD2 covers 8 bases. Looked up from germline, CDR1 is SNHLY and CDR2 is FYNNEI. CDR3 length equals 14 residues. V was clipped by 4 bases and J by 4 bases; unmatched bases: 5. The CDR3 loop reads CASSVYAGGETQYF. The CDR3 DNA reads TGTGCCAGCAGTGTTTACGCGGGAGGAGAGACCCAGTACTTC.

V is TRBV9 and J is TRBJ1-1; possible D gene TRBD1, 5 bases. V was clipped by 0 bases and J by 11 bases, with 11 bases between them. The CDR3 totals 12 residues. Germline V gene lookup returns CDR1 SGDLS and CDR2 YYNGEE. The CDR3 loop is CASSVVGGRAFF. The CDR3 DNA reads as TGTGCCAGCAGCGTAGTTGGGGGACGGGCTTTCTTT.

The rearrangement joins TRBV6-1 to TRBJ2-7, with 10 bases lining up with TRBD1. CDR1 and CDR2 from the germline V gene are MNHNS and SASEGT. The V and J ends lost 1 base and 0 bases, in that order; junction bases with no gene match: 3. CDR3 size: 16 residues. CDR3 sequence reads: CASSEVGQGSSYEQYF. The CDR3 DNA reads TGTGCCAGCAGTGAAGTGGGACAGGGGAGCTCCTACGAGCAGTACTTC.

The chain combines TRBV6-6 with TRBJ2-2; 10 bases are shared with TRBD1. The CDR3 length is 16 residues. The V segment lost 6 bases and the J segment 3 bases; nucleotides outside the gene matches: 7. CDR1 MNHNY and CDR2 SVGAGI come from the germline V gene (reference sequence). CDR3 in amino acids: CASRAPGTGDTGELFF. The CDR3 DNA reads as TGTGCCAGCAGAGCCCCCGGGACAGGGGACACCGGGGAGCTGTTTTTT.